This entry concerns a single T cell receptor beta chain. This receptor's antigen is unknown. There are no base qualities to consult, and no much larger clone falls within one base. The germline V gene gives CDR1 as MDHEN and CDR2 as SYDVKM. The CDR3 covers 14 residues, taking in both the cysteine and the phenylalanine. Only CDR3 DNA is held: 42 bases, read in frame from base 1. V was cut back by 5 bases and J by 5 bases, leaving a gap of 13 bases between them. The collaborating institutions used their own protocols to collect whole blood in K2EDTA tubes. For TCRbeta analysis, collaborators shipped samples in one of three forms: frozen whole blood, isolated PBMCs, or DNA extracted from either of those sample types. The sample comes from a study of blood T cell repertoires in COVID-19 (dated by TCRdb to the early 2020s). Regarding the complete study: Collaborator samples came from the United States, Italy and Spain and covered acute and convalescent phases of COVID-19. Samples were obtained from the ongoing ImmuneRACE study (first 160 participants) and from approximately 1,200 subjects provided by 6 global collaborators. The repertoires were released in a freely available public database meant as a resource for research on the immune response to SARS-CoV-2. The prospective study material was composed of cDNA or gDNA derived from T cells, B-cell-depleted T cells, or PBMCs. The sample metadata nearly always contained a de-identified subject ID, COVID-19 status, age in years and sex. Where available, HLA class I and class II types were obtained from metadata supplied by the sample provider rather than from assay-based typing. Subjects who had been exposed to COVID-19, were actively infected with it, or had recovered from it provided the deeply sampled blood TCRbeta repertoires that made up the dataset. Broad study findings and their caveats: Clinical and demographic metadata were provided uncurated, with the amount varying by source and participant.

The immunoSEQ Assay, a bias-controlled multiplex PCR, was used to amplify TCRbeta CDR3 regions from genomic DNA. The study's processing was this. The number of nucleated cells in each sample was estimated from the amplification of reference gene primers within the assay. Sequence reads were collapsed and filtered to measure the absolute abundance of every unique TCRbeta CDR3 rearrangement. For each sample, productive Simpson clonality was calculated by taking the square root of Simpson's diversity index across productive rearrangements. TCRdb re-hosts the immuneACCESS table, in-frame sequences only. Its copies lack some clones; in the studies checked, an unresolved V gene accounts for under half of them, and the cause for the rest is not known. D and trimming were read from the DNA, whereas the V and J calls and clone size are those reported in that table. Here the sample has 150,000 to 200,000 clones; under 85% occur a single time. The top ten hold around 16% of the sample.

The chain was built from TRBV28 and TRBJ1-5; the D gene is not confidently resolved. Material: peripheral blood. This sequence originates from a man aged 60 to 69 with active or convalescent COVID-19. The CDR3 protein: CASSQAGSYQPQHF. The DNA sequence reads TGTGCCAGCAGTCAGGCGGGCTCCTATCAGCCCCAGCATTTT. Extended through the reference TRBV28 and TRBJ1-5 proteins, this CDR3 yields the full variable domain: DVKVTQSSRYLVKRTGEKVFLECVQDMDHENMFWYRQDPGLGLRLIYFSYDVKMKEKGDIPEGYSVSREKKERFSLILESASTNQTSMYLCASSQAGSYQPQHFGDGTRLSIL.